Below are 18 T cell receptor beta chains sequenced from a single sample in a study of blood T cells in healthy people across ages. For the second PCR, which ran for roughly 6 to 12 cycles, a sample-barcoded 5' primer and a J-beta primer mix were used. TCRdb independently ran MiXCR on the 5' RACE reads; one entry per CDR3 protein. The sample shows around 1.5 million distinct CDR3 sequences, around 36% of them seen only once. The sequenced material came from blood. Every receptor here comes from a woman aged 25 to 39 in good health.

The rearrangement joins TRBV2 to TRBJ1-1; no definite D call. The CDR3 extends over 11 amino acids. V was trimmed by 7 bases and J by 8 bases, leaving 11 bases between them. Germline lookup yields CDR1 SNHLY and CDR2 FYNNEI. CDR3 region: CASIFGQEAFF. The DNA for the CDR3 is TGTGCCAGCATATTTGGGCAAGAAGCTTTCTTT.

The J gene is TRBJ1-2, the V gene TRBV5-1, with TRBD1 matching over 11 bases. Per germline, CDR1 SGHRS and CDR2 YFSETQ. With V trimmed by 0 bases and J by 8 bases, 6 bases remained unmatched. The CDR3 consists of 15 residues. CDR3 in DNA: TGCGCCAGCAGCTTGGGGCCGGGACAGGGGGAAGGCTACACCTTC. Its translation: CASSLGPGQGEGYTF.

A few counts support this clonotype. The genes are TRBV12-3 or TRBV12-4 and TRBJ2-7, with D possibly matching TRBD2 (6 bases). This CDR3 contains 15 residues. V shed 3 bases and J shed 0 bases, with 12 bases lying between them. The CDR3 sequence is CASSFVGGSSYEQYF. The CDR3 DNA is TGTGCCAGCAGTTTTGTTGGGGGGAGCTCCTACGAGCAGTACTTC.

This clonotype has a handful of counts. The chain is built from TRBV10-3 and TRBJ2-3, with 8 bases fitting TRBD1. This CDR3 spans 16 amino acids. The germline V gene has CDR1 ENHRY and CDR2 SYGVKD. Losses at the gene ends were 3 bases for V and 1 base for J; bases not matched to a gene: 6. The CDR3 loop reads CAISEGQGGGTDTQYF. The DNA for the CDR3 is TGTGCCATCAGTGAAGGACAGGGTGGAGGCACAGATACGCAGTATTTT.

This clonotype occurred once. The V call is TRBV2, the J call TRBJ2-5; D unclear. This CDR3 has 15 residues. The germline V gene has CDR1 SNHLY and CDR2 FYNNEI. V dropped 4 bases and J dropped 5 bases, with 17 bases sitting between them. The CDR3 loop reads CASSGDFGRPETQYF. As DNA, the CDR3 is TGTGCCAGCAGTGGCGATTTTGGACGCCCGGAGACCCAGTACTTC.

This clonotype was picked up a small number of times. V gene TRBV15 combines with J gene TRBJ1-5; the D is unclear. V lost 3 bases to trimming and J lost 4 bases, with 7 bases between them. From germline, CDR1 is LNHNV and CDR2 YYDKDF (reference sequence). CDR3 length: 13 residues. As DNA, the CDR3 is TGTGCCACCAGCAGGCACAAGAATCAGCCCCAGCATTTT. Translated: CATSRHKNQPQHF.

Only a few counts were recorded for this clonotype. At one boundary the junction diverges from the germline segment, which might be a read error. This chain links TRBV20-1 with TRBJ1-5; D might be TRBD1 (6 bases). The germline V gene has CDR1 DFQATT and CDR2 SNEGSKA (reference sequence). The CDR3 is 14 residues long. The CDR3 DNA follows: TGCAGTGCTCAGGGGCCCTATAGCAATCGGCCCCAGCATTTT. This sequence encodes CSAQGPYSNRPQHF.

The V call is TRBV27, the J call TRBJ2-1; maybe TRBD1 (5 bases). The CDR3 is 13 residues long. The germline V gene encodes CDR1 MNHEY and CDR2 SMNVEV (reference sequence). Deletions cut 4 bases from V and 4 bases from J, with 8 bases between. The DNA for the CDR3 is TGTGCCAGCAGTTGGAACAGGTACAATGAGCAGTTCTTC. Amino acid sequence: CASSWNRYNEQFF.

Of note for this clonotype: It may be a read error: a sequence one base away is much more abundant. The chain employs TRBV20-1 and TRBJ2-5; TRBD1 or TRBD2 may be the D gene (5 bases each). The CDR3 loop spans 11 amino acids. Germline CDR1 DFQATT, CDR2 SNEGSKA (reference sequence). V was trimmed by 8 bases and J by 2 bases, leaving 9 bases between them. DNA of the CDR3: TGCAGTTCGGGACGACAAGAGACCCAGTACTTC. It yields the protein CSSGRQETQYF.

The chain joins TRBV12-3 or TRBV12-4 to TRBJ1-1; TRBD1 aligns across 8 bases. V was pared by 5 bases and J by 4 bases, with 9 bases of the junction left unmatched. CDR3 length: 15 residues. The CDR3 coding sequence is TGTGCCAGCAGTCCCCCGGACAGGGTGACCACTGAAGCTTTCTTT. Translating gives CASSPPDRVTTEAFF.

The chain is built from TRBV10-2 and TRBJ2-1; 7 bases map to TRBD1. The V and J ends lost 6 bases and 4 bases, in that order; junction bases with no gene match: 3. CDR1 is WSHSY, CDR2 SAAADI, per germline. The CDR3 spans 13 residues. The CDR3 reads CASRNRGYNEQFF. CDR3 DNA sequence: TGCGCCAGCAGGAACAGGGGATACAATGAGCAGTTCTTC.

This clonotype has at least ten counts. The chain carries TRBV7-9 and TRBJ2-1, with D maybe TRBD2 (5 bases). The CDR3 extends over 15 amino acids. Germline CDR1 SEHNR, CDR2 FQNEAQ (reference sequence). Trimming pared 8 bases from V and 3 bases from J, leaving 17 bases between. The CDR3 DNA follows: TGTGCCAGCTCTTCTGCCAGCGGATACTACAATGAGCAGTTCTTC. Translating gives CASSSASGYYNEQFF.

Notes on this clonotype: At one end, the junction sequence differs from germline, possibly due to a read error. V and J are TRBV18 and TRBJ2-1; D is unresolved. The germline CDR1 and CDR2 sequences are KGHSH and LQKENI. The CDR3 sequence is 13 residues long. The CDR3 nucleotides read TGTGCCAGCTCCGACTCCTCCTACAATGAGCGGTTCTTC. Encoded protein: CASSDSSYNERFF.

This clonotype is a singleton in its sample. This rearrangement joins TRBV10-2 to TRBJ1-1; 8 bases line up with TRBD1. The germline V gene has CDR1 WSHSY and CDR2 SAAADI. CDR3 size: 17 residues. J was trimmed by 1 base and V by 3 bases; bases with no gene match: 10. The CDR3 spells CASSELALGQANTEAFF. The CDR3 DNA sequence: TGCGCCAGCAGTGAACTTGCTCTGGGACAGGCGAACACTGAAGCTTTCTTT.

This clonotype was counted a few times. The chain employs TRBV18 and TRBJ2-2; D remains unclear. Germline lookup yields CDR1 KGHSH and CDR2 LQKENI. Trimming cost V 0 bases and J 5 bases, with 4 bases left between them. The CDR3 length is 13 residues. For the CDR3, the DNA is TGTGCCAGCTCACCACCCGAGACCGGGGAGCTGTTTTTT. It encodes CASSPPETGELFF.

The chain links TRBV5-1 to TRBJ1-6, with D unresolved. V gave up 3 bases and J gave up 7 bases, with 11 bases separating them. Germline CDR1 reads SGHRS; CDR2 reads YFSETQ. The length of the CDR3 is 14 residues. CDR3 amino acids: CASSWNSGNSPLHF. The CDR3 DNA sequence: TGCGCCAGCAGCTGGAACAGTGGGAATTCACCCCTCCACTTT.

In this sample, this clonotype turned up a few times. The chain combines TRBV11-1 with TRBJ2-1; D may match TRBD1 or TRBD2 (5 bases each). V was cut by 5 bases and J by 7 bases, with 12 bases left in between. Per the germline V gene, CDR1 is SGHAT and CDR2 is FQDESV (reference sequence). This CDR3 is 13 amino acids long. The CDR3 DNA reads TGTGCCAGCAGCCGCGAGGGGTATAATGAGCAGTTCTTC. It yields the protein CASSREGYNEQFF.

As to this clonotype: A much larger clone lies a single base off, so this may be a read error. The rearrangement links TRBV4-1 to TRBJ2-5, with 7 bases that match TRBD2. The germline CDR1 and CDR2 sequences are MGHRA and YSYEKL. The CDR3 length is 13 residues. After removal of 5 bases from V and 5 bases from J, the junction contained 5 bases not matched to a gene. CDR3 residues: CASSCLSGETQYF. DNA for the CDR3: TGCGCCAGCAGCTGCCTTAGCGGGGAGACCCAGTACTTC.